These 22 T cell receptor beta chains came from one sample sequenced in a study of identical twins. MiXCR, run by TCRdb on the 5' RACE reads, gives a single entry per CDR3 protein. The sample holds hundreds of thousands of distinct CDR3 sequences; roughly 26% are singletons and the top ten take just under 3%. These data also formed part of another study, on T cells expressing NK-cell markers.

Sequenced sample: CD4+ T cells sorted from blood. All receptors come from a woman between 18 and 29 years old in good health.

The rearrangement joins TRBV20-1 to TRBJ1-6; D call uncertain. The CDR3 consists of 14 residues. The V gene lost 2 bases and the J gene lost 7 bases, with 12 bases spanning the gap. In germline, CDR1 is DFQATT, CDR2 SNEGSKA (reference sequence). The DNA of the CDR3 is TGCAGTGCTAGACGGTCGGACGCGAATTCACCCCTCCACTTT. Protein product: CSARRSDANSPLHF.

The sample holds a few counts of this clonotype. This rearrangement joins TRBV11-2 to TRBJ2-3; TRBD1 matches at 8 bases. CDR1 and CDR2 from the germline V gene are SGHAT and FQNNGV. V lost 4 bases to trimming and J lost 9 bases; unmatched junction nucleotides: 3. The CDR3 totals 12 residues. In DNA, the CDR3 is TGTGCCAGCAGCTCGGACAGGGAGACGCAGTATTTT. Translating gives CASSSDRETQYF.

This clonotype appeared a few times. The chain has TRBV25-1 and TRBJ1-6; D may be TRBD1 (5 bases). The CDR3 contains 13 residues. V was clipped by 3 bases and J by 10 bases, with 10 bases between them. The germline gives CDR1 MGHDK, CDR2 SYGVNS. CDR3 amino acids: CASSDGRDSPLHF. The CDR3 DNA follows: TGTGCCAGCAGTGACGGCCGGGACTCACCCCTCCACTTT.

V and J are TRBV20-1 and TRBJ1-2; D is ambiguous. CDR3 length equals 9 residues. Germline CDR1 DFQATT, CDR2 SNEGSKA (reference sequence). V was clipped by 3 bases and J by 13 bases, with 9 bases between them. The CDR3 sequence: CSASKGFTF. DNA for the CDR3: TGCAGTGCTAGCAAAGGGTTCACCTTC.

For the CDR3, the DNA is TGTGCCAGCAGCTTGGAGGAGGGGACCTACGAGCAGTACTTC. It translates to CASSLEEGTYEQYF. This sequence joins TRBV5-8 and TRBJ2-7; TRBD2 might be the D (6 bases). The CDR3 totals 14 residues. Germline CDR1 reads SGHTS; CDR2 reads YDEGEE. The V end lost 0 bases, the J end lost 2 bases, and 9 bases lay between the germline ends.

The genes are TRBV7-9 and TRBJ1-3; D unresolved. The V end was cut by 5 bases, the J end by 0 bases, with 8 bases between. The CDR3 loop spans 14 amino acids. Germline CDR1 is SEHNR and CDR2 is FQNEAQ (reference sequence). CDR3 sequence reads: CASSTGFSGNTIYF. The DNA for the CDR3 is TGTGCCAGCAGCACGGGCTTCTCTGGAAACACCATATATTTT.

Here the CDR3 DNA reads TGTGCCTGGAGGGGTCCCGCCGGGGAGCTGTTTTTT. Translation: CAWRGPAGELFF. The chain couples TRBV30 to TRBJ2-2; D is unclear. V was clipped by 3 bases and J by 6 bases, with 8 bases between them. The CDR3 is 12 amino acids. Looked up from germline, CDR1 is GTSNPN and CDR2 is SVGIG (reference sequence).

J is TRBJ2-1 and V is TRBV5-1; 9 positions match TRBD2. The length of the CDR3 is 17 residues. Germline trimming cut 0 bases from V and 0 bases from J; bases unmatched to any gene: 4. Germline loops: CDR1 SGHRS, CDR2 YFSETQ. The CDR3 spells CASSLGISGSSYNEQFF. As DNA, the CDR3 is TGCGCCAGCAGCTTGGGAATTAGCGGGAGCTCCTACAATGAGCAGTTCTTC.

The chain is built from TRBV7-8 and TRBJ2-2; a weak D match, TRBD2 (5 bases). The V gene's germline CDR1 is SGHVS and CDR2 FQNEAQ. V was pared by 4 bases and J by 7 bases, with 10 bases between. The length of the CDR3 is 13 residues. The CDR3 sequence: CASSSWESGELFF. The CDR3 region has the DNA TGTGCCAGCAGCTCCTGGGAGAGCGGGGAGCTGTTTTTT. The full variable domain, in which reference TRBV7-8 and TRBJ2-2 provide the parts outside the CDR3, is GAGVSQSPRYKVAKRGQDVALRCDPISGHVSLFWYQQALGQGPEFLTYFQNEAQLDKSGLPSDRFFAERPEGSVSTLKIQRTQQEDSAVYLCASSSWESGELFFGEGSRLTVL.

The CDR3 protein is CASSTTYEQYF. CDR3 sequence (DNA): TGTGCCAGCAGTACAACCTACGAGCAGTACTTC. This chain uses TRBV5-6 with TRBJ2-7, with D uncertain. The CDR3 spans 11 residues. With 5 bases removed from V and 2 bases from J, the gap between germline ends came to 5 bases. Per the germline V gene, CDR1 is SGHDT and CDR2 is YYEEEE.

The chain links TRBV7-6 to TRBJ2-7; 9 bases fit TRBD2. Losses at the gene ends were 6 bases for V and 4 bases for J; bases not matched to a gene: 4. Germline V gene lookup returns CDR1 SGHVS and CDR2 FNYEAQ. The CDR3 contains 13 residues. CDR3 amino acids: CASRRGGEYEQYF. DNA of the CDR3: TGTGCCAGCAGGCGGGGGGGGGAGTACGAGCAGTACTTC.

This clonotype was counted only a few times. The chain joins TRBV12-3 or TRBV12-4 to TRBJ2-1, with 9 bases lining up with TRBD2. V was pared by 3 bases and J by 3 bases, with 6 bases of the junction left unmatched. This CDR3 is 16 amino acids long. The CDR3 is CASSFLAGGLYNEQFF. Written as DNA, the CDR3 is TGTGCCAGCAGTTTTCTCGCGGGAGGGCTCTACAATGAGCAGTTCTTC.

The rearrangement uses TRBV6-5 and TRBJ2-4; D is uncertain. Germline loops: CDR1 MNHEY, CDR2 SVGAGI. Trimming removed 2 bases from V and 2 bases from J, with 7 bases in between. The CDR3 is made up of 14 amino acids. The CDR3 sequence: CASSYGRTKNIQYF. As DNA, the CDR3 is TGTGCCAGCAGTTACGGCCGAACCAAAAACATTCAGTACTTC.

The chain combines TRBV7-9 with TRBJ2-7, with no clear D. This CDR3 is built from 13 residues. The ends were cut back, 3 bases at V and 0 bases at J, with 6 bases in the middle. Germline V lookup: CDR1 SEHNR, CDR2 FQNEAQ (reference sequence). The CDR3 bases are TGTGCCAGCAGCTTTCTCCGCTCCTACGAGCAGTACTTC. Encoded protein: CASSFLRSYEQYF.

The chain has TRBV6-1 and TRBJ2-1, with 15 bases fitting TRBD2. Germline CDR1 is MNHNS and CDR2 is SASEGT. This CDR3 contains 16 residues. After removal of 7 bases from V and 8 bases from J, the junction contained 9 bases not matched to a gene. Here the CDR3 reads CASTGLAGGPADEQFF. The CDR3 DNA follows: TGTGCCAGCACCGGACTAGCGGGGGGGCCAGCAGATGAGCAGTTCTTC.

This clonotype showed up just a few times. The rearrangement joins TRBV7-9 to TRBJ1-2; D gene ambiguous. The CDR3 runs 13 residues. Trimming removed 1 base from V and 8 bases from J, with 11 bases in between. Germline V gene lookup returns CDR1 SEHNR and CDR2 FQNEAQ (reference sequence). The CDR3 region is CASSLGPDGGYTF. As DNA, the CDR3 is TGTGCCAGCAGCTTAGGACCCGATGGGGGCTACACCTTC.

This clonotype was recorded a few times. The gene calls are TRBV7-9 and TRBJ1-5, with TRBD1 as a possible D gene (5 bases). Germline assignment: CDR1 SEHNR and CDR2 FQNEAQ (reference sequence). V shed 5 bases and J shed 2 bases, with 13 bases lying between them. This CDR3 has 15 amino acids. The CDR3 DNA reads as TGTGCCAGCAGCACGCAGGGTAGGGGCAATCAGCCCCAGCATTTT. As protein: CASSTQGRGNQPQHF.

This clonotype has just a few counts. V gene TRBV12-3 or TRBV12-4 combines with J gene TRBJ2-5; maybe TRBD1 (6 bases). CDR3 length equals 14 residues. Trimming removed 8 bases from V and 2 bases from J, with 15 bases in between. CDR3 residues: CASALRGFQETQYF. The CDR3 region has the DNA TGTGCCAGCGCTCTGAGGGGGTTTCAAGAGACCCAGTACTTC.

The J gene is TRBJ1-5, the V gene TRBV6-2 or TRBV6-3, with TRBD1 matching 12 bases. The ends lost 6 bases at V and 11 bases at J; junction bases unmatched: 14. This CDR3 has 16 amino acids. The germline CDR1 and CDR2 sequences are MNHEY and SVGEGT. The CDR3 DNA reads TGTGCCAGCAGCTACGGGACAGGGGGCACCCCCGTAGCCCAGCATTTT. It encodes CASSYGTGGTPVAQHF.

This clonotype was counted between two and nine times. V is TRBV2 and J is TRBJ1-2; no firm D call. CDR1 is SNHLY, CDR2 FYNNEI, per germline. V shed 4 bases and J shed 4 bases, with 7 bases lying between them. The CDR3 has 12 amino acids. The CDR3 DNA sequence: TGTGCCAGCAGTGTGCGCGGCTATGGCTACACCTTC. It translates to CASSVRGYGYTF.

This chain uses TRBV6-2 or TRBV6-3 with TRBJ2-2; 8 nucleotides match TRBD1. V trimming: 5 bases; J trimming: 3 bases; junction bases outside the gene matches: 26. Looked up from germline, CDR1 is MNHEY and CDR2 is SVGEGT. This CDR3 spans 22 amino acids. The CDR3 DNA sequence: TGTGCCAGCAGTCCCTCCCCAGGACAGGGCTCTCATCACACCTCCTACACCGGGGAGCTGTTTTTT. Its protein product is CASSPSPGQGSHHTSYTGELFF.

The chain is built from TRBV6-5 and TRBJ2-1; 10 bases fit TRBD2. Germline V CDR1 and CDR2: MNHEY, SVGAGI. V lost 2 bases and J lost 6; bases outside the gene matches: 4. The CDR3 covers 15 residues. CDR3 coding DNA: TGTGCCAGCAGTTACAGCGGGAGGGCCCCCAATGAGCAGTTCTTC. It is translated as CASSYSGRAPNEQFF.